The 8 T cell receptor beta chains below all came from one sample that was sequenced in a study of identical twins. TCRdb reanalysed the 5' RACE reads using MiXCR and keeps one entry per CDR3 protein. This table has nearly 250,000 distinct CDR3 sequences, approximately 7% appearing once. These data were also filed under a second study, of yellow fever vaccine responses in identical twins.

Sequenced sample: memory (CD45RO+) T cells sorted from blood. The receptors were sampled from a woman in her late teens or twenties in good health.

The chain has TRBV24-1 and TRBJ2-2, with 11 bases that match TRBD2. Germline V gives CDR1 KGHDR, CDR2 SFDVKD. The CDR3 totals 19 residues. V trimming: 3 bases; J trimming: 6 bases; junction bases outside the gene matches: 14. CDR3 protein: CATSDGSSSGRAEAGELFF. In nucleotides, the CDR3 is TGTGCCACCAGTGATGGTTCGAGTAGCGGGAGGGCCGAGGCCGGGGAGCTGTTTTTT.

This clonotype was detected only a few times. V gene TRBV5-1 combines with J gene TRBJ1-1; D gene uncertain. Germline CDR1 SGHRS, CDR2 YFSETQ. The CDR3 extends over 12 amino acids. V lost 4 bases and J lost 1, with 5 bases in between. CDR3 protein: CASSDPNTEAFF. In DNA form, the CDR3 reads TGCGCCAGCAGCGACCCGAACACTGAAGCTTTCTTT.

This clonotype was counted many times. The V and J genes are TRBV4-1 and TRBJ2-5; no clear D gene. Germline CDR1 and CDR2: MGHRA and YSYEKL. V was pared by 2 bases and J by 0 bases, with 4 bases between. This CDR3 comprises 13 residues. As DNA, the CDR3 is TGCGCCAGCAGCCAATTTGACCAAGAGACCCAGTACTTC. It encodes CASSQFDQETQYF.

A note on this clonotype: This may come from a read error, since a much larger clone is one base off. The CDR3 sequence: CVSSPGTEAFF. As DNA, the CDR3 is TGTGTCAGCAGCCCAGGGACTGAAGCTTTCTTT. This chain links TRBV7-9 with TRBJ1-1; weak D call: TRBD1 (5 bases). Germline V gene sequence: CDR1 SEHNR, CDR2 FQNEAQ (reference sequence). The CDR3 is 11 amino acids.

CDR3 residues: CASSEAFGTGANVLTF. CDR3 nucleotides: TGTGCCAGCAGTGAAGCGTTCGGGACTGGGGCCAACGTCCTGACTTTC. This chain uses TRBV2 with TRBJ2-6, with D maybe TRBD2 (5 bases). Trimming shortened V by 0 bases and J by 2 bases, and 8 bases separated the two germline ends. This CDR3 contains 16 residues. Germline V gives CDR1 SNHLY, CDR2 FYNNEI.

This clonotype has only a few counts. The CDR3 reads CGVGGSPYEQYF. Written as DNA, the CDR3 is TGTGGAGTCGGCGGGAGTCCCTACGAGCAGTACTTC. This rearrangement joins TRBV6-5 to TRBJ2-7; 7 nucleotides match TRBD2. CDR3 length equals 12 residues. Germline CDR1 is MNHEY and CDR2 is SVGAGI.

The V gene is TRBV20-1, the J gene TRBJ2-3; the D gene is possibly TRBD1 (5 bases). The CDR3 runs to 10 residues. Between the trimmed V and J ends, which lost 7 bases and 4 bases, there was a span of 6 bases. Germline loops: CDR1 DFQATT, CDR2 SNEGSKA (reference sequence). The CDR3 DNA is TGCAGTGTCAGGGCAGATACGCAGTATTTT. Its protein is CSVRADTQYF.

On this clonotype itself: One end of the junction is discordant with germline, which a read error may explain. The chain employs TRBV20-1 and TRBJ2-1; 9 bases align to TRBD2. This CDR3 is built from 17 residues. Germline V gives CDR1 DFQATT, CDR2 SNEGSKA (reference sequence). CDR3 nucleotides: TGCTGTGCTAGGGGTCCAGCGGGAGGAAGCTCCTACAATGAGCAGTTCTTC. Its translation is CCARGPAGGSSYNEQFF.